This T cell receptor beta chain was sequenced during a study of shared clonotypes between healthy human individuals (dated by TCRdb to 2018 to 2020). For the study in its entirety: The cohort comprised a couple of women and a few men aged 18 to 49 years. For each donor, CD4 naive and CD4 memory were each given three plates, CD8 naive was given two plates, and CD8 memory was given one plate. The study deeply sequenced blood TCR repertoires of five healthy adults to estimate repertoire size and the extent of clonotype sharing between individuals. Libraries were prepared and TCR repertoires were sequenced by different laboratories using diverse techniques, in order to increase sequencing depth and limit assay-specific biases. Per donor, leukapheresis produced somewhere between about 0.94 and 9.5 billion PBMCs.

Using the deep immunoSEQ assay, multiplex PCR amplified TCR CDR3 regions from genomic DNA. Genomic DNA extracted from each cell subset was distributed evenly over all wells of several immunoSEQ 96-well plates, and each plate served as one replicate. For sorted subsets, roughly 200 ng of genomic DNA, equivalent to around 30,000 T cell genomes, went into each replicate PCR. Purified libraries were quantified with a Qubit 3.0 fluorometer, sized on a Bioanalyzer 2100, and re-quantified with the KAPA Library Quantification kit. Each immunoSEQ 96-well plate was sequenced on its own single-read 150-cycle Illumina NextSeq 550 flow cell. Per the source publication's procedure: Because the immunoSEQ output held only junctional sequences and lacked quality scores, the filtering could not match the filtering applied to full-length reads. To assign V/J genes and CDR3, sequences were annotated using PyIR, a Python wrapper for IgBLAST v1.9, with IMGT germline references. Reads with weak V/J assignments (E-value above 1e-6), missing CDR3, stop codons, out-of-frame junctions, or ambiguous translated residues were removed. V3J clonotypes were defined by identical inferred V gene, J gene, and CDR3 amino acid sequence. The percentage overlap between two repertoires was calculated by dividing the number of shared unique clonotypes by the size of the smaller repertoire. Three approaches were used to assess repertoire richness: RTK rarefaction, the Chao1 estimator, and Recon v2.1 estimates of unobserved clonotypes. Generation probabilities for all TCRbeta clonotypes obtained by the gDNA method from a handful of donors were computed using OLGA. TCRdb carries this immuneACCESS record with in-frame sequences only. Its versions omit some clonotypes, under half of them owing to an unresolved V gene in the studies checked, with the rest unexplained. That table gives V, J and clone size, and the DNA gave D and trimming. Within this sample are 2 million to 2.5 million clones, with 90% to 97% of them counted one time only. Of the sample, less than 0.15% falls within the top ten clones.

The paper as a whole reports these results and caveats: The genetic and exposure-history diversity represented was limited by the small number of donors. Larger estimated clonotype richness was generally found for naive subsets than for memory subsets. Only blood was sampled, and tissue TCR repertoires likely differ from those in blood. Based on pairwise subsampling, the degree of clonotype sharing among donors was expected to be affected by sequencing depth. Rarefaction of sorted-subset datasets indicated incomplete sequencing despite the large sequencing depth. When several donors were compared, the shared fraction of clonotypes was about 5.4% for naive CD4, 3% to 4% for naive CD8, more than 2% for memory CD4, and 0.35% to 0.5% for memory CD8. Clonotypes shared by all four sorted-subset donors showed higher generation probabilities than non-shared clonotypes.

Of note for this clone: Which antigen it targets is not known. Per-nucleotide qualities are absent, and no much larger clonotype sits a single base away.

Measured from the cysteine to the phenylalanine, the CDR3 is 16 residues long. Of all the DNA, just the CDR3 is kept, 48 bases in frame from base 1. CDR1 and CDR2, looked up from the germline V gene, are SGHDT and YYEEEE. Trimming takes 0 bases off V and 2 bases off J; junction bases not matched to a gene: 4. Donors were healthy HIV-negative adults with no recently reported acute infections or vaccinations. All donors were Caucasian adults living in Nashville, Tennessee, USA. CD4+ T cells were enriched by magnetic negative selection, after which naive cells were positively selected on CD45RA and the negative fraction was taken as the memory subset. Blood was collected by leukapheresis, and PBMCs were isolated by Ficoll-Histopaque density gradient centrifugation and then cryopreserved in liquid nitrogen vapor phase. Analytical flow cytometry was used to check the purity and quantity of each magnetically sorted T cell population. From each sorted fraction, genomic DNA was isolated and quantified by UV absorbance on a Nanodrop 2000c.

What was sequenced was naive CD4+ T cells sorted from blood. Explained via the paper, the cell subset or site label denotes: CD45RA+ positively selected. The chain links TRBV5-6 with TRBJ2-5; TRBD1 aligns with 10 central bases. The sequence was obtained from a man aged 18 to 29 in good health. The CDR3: CASSLGDRGPQETQYF. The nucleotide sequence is TGTGCCAGCAGCTTGGGAGACAGGGGGCCTCAAGAGACCCAGTACTTC. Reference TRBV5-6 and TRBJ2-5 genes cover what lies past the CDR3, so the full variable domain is DAGVTQSPTHLIKTRGQQVTLRCSPKSGHDTVSWYQQALGQGPQFIFQYYEEEERQRGNFPDRFSGHQFPNYSSELNVNALLLGDSALYLCASSLGDRGPQETQYFGPGTRLLVL.